This is a list of T cell receptor beta chains from one sample in a study of immune evolution from preneoplasia to lung adenocarcinoma. Sequencing used immunoSEQ multiplex PCR; TCRdb keeps in-frame clones, though not all of them. Counted here are 6,000 to 8,000 clones, roughly 72% occurring once; the ten biggest clones make up more than 10%. The sample consisted of FFPE lung adenocarcinoma in situ tissue. The receptors here all came from a donor at least 70 years old with lung adenocarcinoma. Some clones in this sample may be carry-over from other donors' samples. Each CDR3 is given with its conserved first and last residue. Fields, in order: clone size, V gene, J gene, D gene, CDR3 DNA, CDR3 protein. D genes are given only for firm matches. Clone size, where shown, is once, few, many, or a class for clones that have expanded.

abundance: NA; v_gene: TRBV6-5; j_gene: TRBJ1-1; d_gene: NA; CDR3nt: TGTGCCAGCAGCGTGGGAACTGAAGCTTTCTTT; CDR3aa: CASSVGTEAFF
abundance: NA; v_gene: TRBV18; j_gene: TRBJ1-1; d_gene: NA; CDR3nt: TGTGCCAGCTCACCAAGAGAGGGGGGCACTGAAGCTTTCTTT; CDR3aa: CASSPREGGTEAFF
abundance: few; v_gene: TRBV27; j_gene: TRBJ2-7; d_gene: NA; CDR3nt: TGTGCCAGCAGTTTACAAGCAGGCTCCTACGAGCAGTACTTC; CDR3aa: CASSLQAGSYEQYF
abundance: NA; v_gene: TRBV6-6; j_gene: TRBJ1-5; d_gene: NA; CDR3nt: TGTGCCAGCAGTTACGTGGGGTTACATCAGCCCCAGCATTTT; CDR3aa: CASSYVGLHQPQHF
abundance: NA; v_gene: TRBV10-3; j_gene: TRBJ2-7; d_gene: NA; CDR3nt: TGTGCCATCAGTGTTTCAGGGTCCTACGAGCAGTACTTC; CDR3aa: CAISVSGSYEQYF
abundance: NA; v_gene: TRBV2; j_gene: TRBJ1-1; d_gene: NA; CDR3nt: TGTGCCAGCACCCAAAGACTGGGGTCGAACACTGAAGCTTTCTTT; CDR3aa: CASTQRLGSNTEAFF
abundance: NA; v_gene: TRBV5-1; j_gene: TRBJ2-7; d_gene: NA; CDR3nt: TGCGCCAGCAGCTTGGTCGCAGGGGTGGGGGAGCAGTACTTC; CDR3aa: CASSLVAGVGEQYF
abundance: NA; v_gene: TRBV5-1; j_gene: TRBJ2-1; d_gene: NA; CDR3nt: TGCGCCAGCAGCTTGTTTGGCAGTGAGGATGAGCAGTTCTTC; CDR3aa: CASSLFGSEDEQFF
abundance: once; v_gene: TRBV5-4; j_gene: TRBJ2-3; d_gene: TRBD2; CDR3nt: TGTGCCAGCAGCTCCCGGACTAGCGGGGGTGACACAGATACGCAGTATTTT; CDR3aa: CASSSRTSGGDTDTQYF
abundance: NA; v_gene: TRBV6-4; j_gene: TRBJ1-1; d_gene: NA; CDR3nt: TGTGCCAGCAGTGCGACAGAAAACACTGAAGCTTTCTTT; CDR3aa: CASSATENTEAFF
abundance: few; v_gene: TRBV5-1; j_gene: TRBJ1-1; d_gene: NA; CDR3nt: TGCGCCAGCAGCTTGTTCGTCGGGCTCTTGGGCACTGAAGCTTTCTTT; CDR3aa: CASSLFVGLLGTEAFF
abundance: NA; v_gene: TRBV28; j_gene: TRBJ1-1; d_gene: NA; CDR3nt: TGTGCCAGCAGCTCCGGACCCGCCGCTTTCTTT; CDR3aa: CASSSGPAAFF
abundance: NA; v_gene: TRBV19; j_gene: TRBJ2-1; d_gene: TRBD1; CDR3nt: TGTGCCAGTACCCCGGGTTCAGGGGGCTCCTACAATGAGCAGTTCTTC; CDR3aa: CASTPGSGGSYNEQFF
abundance: NA; v_gene: TRBV7-9; j_gene: TRBJ2-1; d_gene: NA; CDR3nt: TGTGCCAGCAGCTTAGGGCACCGGGCACTGGGGGGCAATGAGCAGTTCTTC; CDR3aa: CASSLGHRALGGNEQFF
abundance: NA; v_gene: TRBV11-2; j_gene: TRBJ1-4; d_gene: NA; CDR3nt: TGTGCCAGCAGCCTTGATAGGGAGGAAAAACTGTTTTTT; CDR3aa: CASSLDREEKLFF
abundance: NA; v_gene: TRBV11-3; j_gene: TRBJ2-3; d_gene: NA; CDR3nt: TGTGCCAGCAGCTTAGATCAAACTAGCACCCCGGCGGCGCAGTATTTT; CDR3aa: CASSLDQTSTPAAQYF
abundance: NA; v_gene: TRBV5-1; j_gene: TRBJ1-1; d_gene: NA; CDR3nt: TGCGCCAGCAGCTTGGGCTCAACAGGAATAGACACTGAAGCTTTCTTT; CDR3aa: CASSLGSTGIDTEAFF
abundance: NA; v_gene: TRBV11-2; j_gene: TRBJ2-1; d_gene: TRBD2; CDR3nt: TGTGCCAGCAGCTCGAACCCGGGGGGGCCCCGGGTGTTCTTC; CDR3aa: CASSSNPGGPRVFF
abundance: NA; v_gene: TRBV30; j_gene: TRBJ1-5; d_gene: NA; CDR3nt: TGTGCCTGGAGTCCCGGCCGCAGTTATCAGCCCCAGCATTTT; CDR3aa: CAWSPGRSYQPQHF
abundance: NA; v_gene: TRBV19; j_gene: TRBJ1-1; d_gene: NA; CDR3nt: TGTGCCAGTAGTACCTACAGGGAAGCTTTCTTT; CDR3aa: CASSTYREAFF
abundance: once; v_gene: TRBV5-1; j_gene: TRBJ1-2; d_gene: NA; CDR3nt: TGCGCCAGCAGCTTCGAGGGACACGATGGCTACACCTTC; CDR3aa: CASSFEGHDGYTF
abundance: NA; v_gene: TRBV18; j_gene: TRBJ2-5; d_gene: NA; CDR3nt: TGTGCCAGCTCACCACAATTGGGCCTGGGTGAGCAGTACTTC; CDR3aa: CASSPQLGLGEQYF
abundance: NA; v_gene: TRBV29-1; j_gene: TRBJ2-3; d_gene: NA; CDR3nt: TGCAGCGTTGGCCGGGGGTCAGATACGCAGTATTTT; CDR3aa: CSVGRGSDTQYF
abundance: NA; v_gene: TRBV29-1; j_gene: TRBJ1-4; d_gene: NA; CDR3nt: TGCAGCGCCTCTGACTATGGGGCTACTAATGAAAAACTGTTTTTT; CDR3aa: CSASDYGATNEKLFF
abundance: NA; v_gene: TRBV7-8; j_gene: TRBJ1-5; d_gene: NA; CDR3nt: TGTGCCAGCAGCCGTGACAGACGATATAGCAATCAGCCCCAGCATTTT; CDR3aa: CASSRDRRYSNQPQHF
abundance: NA; v_gene: TRBV9; j_gene: TRBJ1-1; d_gene: NA; CDR3nt: TGTGCCAGCAGCGTAGGTCTGGCAGGGGCCGGGGAGGCTTTCTTT; CDR3aa: CASSVGLAGAGEAFF
abundance: NA; v_gene: TRBV7-9; j_gene: TRBJ2-3; d_gene: TRBD2; CDR3nt: TGTGCCAGCAGCCTCGGGGGGGGGCGCACAGATACGCAGTATTTT; CDR3aa: CASSLGGGRTDTQYF
abundance: NA; v_gene: TRBV5-1; j_gene: TRBJ2-2; d_gene: TRBD2; CDR3nt: TGCGCCAGCAGCTTGGTTAGCGGGGGAAACGGGGAGCTGTTTTTT; CDR3aa: CASSLVSGGNGELFF
abundance: NA; v_gene: TRBV5-8; j_gene: TRBJ2-2; d_gene: NA; CDR3nt: TGTGCCAGCAGCTTAGAGCACAACACCGGGGAGCTGTTTTTT; CDR3aa: CASSLEHNTGELFF
abundance: NA; v_gene: TRBV5-4; j_gene: TRBJ2-7; d_gene: TRBD1; CDR3nt: TGTGCCAGCAGGGGGGGACAGGGGTCCTACGAGCAGTACTTC; CDR3aa: CASRGGQGSYEQYF
abundance: NA; v_gene: TRBV19; j_gene: TRBJ1-5; d_gene: NA; CDR3nt: TGTGCCAGTAGTATAATCAATCAGCCCCAGCATTTT; CDR3aa: CASSIINQPQHF
abundance: NA; v_gene: TRBV7-2; j_gene: TRBJ1-2; d_gene: TRBD1; CDR3nt: TGTGCCAGCAGCTGGGGGACAGGGGGCGACTATGGCTACACCTTC; CDR3aa: CASSWGTGGDYGYTF
abundance: NA; v_gene: TRBV29-1; j_gene: TRBJ1-2; d_gene: NA; CDR3nt: TGCAGCGTTGAATTGGGTCCAGGGGTGGACTATGGCTACACCTTC; CDR3aa: CSVELGPGVDYGYTF
abundance: large; v_gene: TRBV7-2; j_gene: TRBJ2-7; d_gene: TRBD1; CDR3nt: TGTGCCAGCAGCTGGGGGGGACAGGGGCTCTACGAGCAGTACTTC; CDR3aa: CASSWGGQGLYEQYF
abundance: NA; v_gene: TRBV9; j_gene: TRBJ1-1; d_gene: TRBD1; CDR3nt: TGTGCCAGCAGCCCAGGGACAGGGGCTTTTATGGTCGGCACTGAAGCTTTCTTT; CDR3aa: CASSPGTGAFMVGTEAFF
abundance: NA; v_gene: TRBV14; j_gene: TRBJ1-3; d_gene: NA; CDR3nt: TGTGCCAGCAGCCCCGTCCCAGTAAGCATAGGGGGGGACTCTGGAAACACCATATATTTT; CDR3aa: CASSPVPVSIGGDSGNTIYF
abundance: NA; v_gene: TRBV27; j_gene: TRBJ1-5; d_gene: NA; CDR3nt: TGTGCCAGCGGGACTGACGATCAGCCCCAGCATTTT; CDR3aa: CASGTDDQPQHF
abundance: NA; v_gene: TRBV30; j_gene: TRBJ2-5; d_gene: NA; CDR3nt: TGTGCCTGGAGGGCTATGGAGACCCAGTACTTC; CDR3aa: CAWRAMETQYF
abundance: NA; v_gene: TRBV29-1; j_gene: TRBJ1-1; d_gene: NA; CDR3nt: TGCAGCGTCCCCTTCCGTGACACTGAAGCTTTCTTT; CDR3aa: CSVPFRDTEAFF
abundance: NA; v_gene: TRBV18; j_gene: TRBJ1-3; d_gene: NA; CDR3nt: TGTGCCAGCTCCCCTACTGACGGCGCCTCTGGAAACACCATATATTTT; CDR3aa: CASSPTDGASGNTIYF
abundance: once; v_gene: TRBV2; j_gene: TRBJ2-5; d_gene: TRBD1; CDR3nt: TGTGCCTGTGGGACAGAAGAGACCCAGTACTTC; CDR3aa: CACGTEETQYF
abundance: NA; v_gene: TRBV7-6; j_gene: TRBJ2-1; d_gene: NA; CDR3nt: TGTGCCAGCAGCACCCCCCGGGGGCGCGATGAGCAGTTCTTC; CDR3aa: CASSTPRGRDEQFF
abundance: NA; v_gene: TRBV7-9; j_gene: TRBJ1-4; d_gene: NA; CDR3nt: TGTGCCAGCAGCTCCCGGCGGAGGGATGAAAAACTGTTTTTT; CDR3aa: CASSSRRRDEKLFF
abundance: NA; v_gene: TRBV7-9; j_gene: TRBJ2-5; d_gene: NA; CDR3nt: TGTGCCAGCAGCCTTACCCGGACCCAAGAGACCCAGTACTTC; CDR3aa: CASSLTRTQETQYF
abundance: once; v_gene: TRBV28; j_gene: TRBJ2-5; d_gene: NA; CDR3nt: TGTGCCAGCAGTTTAGGAGTTAGCGAGACCCAGTACTTC; CDR3aa: CASSLGVSETQYF